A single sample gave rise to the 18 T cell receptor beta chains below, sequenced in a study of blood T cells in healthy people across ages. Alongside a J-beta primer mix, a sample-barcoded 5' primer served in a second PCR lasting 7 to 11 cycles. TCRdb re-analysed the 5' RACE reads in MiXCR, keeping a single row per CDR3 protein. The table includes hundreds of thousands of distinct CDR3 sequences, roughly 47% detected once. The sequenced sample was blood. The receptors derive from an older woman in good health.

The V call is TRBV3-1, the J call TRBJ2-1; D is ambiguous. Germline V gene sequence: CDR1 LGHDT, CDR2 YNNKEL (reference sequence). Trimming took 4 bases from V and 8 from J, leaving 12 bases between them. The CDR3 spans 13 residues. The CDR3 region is CASSPSPQYEQFF. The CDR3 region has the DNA TGTGCCAGCAGCCCGTCCCCTCAATATGAGCAGTTCTTC.

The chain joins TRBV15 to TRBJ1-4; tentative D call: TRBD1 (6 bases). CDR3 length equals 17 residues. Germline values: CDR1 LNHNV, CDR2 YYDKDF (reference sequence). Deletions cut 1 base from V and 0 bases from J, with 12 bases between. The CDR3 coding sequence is TGTGCCACCAGCAGAGGAGGGGACACCACAACTAATGAAAAACTGTTTTTT. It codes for CATSRGGDTTTNEKLFF.

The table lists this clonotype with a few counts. The DNA of the CDR3 is TGTGCCAGCAGCCCCCTTAGGTTTAGACCCTACGAGCAGTACTTC. It yields the protein CASSPLRFRPYEQYF. The rearrangement joins TRBV7-2 to TRBJ2-7; D not resolved. V lost 5 bases to trimming and J lost 2 bases, with 16 bases between them. This CDR3 region has 15 residues. The germline gives CDR1 SGHTA, CDR2 FQGNSA.

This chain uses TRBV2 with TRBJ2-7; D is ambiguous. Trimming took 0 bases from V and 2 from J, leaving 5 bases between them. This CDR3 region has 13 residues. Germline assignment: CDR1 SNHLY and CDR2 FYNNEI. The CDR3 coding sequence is TGTGCCAGCAGTGAAGCTGACCCCTACGAGCAGTACTTC. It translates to CASSEADPYEQYF.

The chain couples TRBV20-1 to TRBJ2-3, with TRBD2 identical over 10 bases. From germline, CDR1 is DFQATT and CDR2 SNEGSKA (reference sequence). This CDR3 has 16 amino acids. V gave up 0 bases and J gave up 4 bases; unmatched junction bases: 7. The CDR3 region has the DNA TGCAGTGCTAGAGAAGGCGGAGGACTAGCGGCAGATACGCAGTATTTT. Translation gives CSAREGGGLAADTQYF.

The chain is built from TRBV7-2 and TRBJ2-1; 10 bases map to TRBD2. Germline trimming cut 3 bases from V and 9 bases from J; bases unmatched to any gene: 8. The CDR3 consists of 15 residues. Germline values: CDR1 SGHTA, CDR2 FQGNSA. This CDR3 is CASSFTASGSREQFF. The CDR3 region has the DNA TGTGCCAGCAGCTTTACGGCTAGCGGGAGCCGTGAGCAGTTCTTC.

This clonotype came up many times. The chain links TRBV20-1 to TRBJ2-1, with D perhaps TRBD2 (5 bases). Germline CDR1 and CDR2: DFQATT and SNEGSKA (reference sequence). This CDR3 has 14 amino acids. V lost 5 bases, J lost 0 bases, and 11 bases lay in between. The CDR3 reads CSAPDSFSYNEQFF. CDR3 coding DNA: TGCAGTGCTCCGGACTCTTTCTCCTACAATGAGCAGTTCTTC.

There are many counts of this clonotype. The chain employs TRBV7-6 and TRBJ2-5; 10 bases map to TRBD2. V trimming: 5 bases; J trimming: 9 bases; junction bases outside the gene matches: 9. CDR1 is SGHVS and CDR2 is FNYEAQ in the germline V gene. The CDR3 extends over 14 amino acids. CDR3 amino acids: CASSPGTSVSPQYF. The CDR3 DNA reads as TGTGCCAGCAGCCCGGGGACTAGCGTAAGTCCCCAGTACTTC.

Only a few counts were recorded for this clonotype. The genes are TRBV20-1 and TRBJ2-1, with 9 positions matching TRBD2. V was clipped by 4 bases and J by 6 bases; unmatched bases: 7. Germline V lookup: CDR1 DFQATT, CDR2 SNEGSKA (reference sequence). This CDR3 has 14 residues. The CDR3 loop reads CSAKGLAGTNEQFF. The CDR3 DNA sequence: TGCAGTGCTAAAGGGCTAGCGGGAACCAATGAGCAGTTCTTC.

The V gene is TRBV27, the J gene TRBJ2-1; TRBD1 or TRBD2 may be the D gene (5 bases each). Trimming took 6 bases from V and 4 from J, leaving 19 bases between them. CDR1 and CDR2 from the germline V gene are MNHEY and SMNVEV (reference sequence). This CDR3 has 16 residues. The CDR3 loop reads CASRPTGTILYNEQFF. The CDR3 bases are TGTGCCAGCAGACCAACCGGGACCATTTTATACAATGAGCAGTTCTTC.

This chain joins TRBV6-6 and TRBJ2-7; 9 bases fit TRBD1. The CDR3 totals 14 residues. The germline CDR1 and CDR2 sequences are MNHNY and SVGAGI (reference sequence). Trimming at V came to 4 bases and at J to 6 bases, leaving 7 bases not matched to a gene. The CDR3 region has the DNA TGTGCCAGCAGTTGGGGGGGACAGGGCAGCGAGCAGTACTTC. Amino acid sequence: CASSWGGQGSEQYF.

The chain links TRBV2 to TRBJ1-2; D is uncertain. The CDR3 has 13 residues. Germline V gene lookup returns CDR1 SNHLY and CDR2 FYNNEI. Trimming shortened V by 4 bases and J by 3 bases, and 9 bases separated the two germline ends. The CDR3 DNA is TGTGCCAGCAGTGGCGGGTTGGACTATGGCTACACCTTC. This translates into CASSGGLDYGYTF.

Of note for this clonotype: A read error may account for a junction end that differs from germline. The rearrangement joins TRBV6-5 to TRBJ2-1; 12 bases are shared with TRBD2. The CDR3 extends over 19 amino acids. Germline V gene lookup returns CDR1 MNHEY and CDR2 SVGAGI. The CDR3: CASSYSTSGRVGSCNEQFF. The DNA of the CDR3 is TGTGCCAGCAGTTACTCGACTAGCGGGAGAGTGGGATCCTGCAATGAGCAGTTCTTC.

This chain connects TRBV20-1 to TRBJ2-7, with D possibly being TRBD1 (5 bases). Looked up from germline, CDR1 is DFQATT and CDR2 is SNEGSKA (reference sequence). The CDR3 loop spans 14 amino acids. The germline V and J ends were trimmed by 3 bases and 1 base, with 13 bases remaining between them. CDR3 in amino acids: CSARSVQGSYEQYF. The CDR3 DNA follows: TGCAGTGCTAGGTCTGTCCAGGGTTCCTACGAGCAGTACTTC.

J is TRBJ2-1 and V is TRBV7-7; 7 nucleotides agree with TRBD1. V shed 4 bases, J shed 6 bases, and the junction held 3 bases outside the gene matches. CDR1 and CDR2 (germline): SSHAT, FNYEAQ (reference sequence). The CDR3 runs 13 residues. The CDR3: CASSSEGANEQFF. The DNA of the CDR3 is TGTGCCAGCAGCTCCGAGGGGGCCAATGAGCAGTTCTTC. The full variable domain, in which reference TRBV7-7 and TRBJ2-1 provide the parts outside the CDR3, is GAGVSQSPRYKVTKRGQDVTLRCDPISSHATLYWYQQALGQGPEFLTYFNYEAQPDKSGLPSDRFSAERPEGSISTLTIQRTEQRDSAMYRCASSSEGANEQFFGPGTRLTVL.

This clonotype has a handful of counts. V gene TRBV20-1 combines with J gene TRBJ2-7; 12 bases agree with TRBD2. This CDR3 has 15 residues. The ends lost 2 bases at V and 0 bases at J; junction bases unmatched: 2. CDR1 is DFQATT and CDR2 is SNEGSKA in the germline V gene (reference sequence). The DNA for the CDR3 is TGCAGTGCTAGACGACTAGCGGGGGCCTCCTACGAGCAGTACTTC. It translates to CSARRLAGASYEQYF.

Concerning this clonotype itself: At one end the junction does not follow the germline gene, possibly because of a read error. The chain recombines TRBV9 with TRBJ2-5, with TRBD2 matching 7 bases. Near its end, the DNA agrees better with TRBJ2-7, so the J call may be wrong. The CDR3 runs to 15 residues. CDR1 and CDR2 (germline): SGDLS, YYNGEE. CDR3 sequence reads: CAGSPKAGPPYEQYF. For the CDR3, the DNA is TGTGCCGGCAGCCCAAAAGCGGGACCTCCCTACGAGCAGTACTTC.

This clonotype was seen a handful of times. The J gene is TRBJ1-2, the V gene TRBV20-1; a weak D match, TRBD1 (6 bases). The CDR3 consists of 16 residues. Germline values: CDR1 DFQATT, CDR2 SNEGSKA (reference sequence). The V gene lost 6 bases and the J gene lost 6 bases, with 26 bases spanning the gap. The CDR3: CSASTRWGAPENGYTF. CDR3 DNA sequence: TGCAGTGCCTCTACTAGGTGGGGGGCGCCTGAAAATGGCTACACCTTC.